The clone carrying this TCR beta chain was detected only a few times. Generated by immunoSEQ multiplex PCR, the TCRdb table keeps only in-frame clones and is missing some. The sample holds 45,000 to 55,000 clones, around 80% seen once. Blood got drawn at baseline, again on cycle 4 day 1, and then on cycle 7 day 1. This CDR3 is 15 amino acids long. Germline CDR1 is SGHDN and CDR2 is FVKESK. The J segment lost 4 bases and the V segment lost 6 bases, leaving 6 bases of the junction unmatched. The data stem from a study of OX40 agonist ivuxolimab in advanced cancers. Study details: Patients were treated with intravenous ivuxolimab, dosed at 0.01 to 10 mg/kg and infused every 2 weeks. Subjects had a mean age of roughly 60 years, with a range of roughly 20 to 79; around 80% were male.

The rearrangement uses TRBV14 and TRBJ1-4; TRBD1 agrees at 9 bases. This receptor was obtained from an adult with an advanced solid tumor such as melanoma, head and neck, liver or kidney cancer. Sequenced material: CD4+ or CD8+ T cells sorted from blood, taken in a trial of the OX40 agonist ivuxolimab. In DNA, the CDR3 is TGTGCCAGCAGACGTCGACAGGGGGTTAATGAAAAACTGTTTTTT. Its protein is CASRRRQGVNEKLFF.